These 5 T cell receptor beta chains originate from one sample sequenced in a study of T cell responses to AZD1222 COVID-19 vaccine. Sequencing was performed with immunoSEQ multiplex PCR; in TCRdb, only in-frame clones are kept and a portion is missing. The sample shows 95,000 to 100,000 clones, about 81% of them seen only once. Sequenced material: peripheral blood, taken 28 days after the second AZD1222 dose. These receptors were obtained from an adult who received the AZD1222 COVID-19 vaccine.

CDR3 sequence (DNA): TGTGCCAGCAGCGTCTCTAGCGGGAGGGCCGAGACAGATACGCAGTATTTT. Its protein is CASSVSSGRAETDTQYF. The rearrangement links TRBV9 to TRBJ2-3, with 12 bases identical to TRBD2. The CDR3 has 17 amino acids. With 2 bases clipped from V and 3 bases from J, the junction kept 7 bases outside the gene matches. Germline loops: CDR1 SGDLS, CDR2 YYNGEE. Full variable domain (rest looked up from reference TRBV9 and TRBJ2-3): DSGVTQTPKHLITATGQRVTLRCSPRSGDLSVYWYQQSLDQGLQFLIQYYNGEERAKGNILERFSAQQFPDLHSELNLSSLELGDSALYFCASSVSSGRAETDTQYFGPGTRLTVL.

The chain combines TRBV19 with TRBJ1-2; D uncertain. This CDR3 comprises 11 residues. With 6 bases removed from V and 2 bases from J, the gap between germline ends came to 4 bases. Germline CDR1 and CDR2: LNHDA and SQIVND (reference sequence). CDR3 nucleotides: TGTGCCAGTAGCCGGAACTATGGCTACACCTTC. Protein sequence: CASSRNYGYTF. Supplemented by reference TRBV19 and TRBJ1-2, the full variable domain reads DGGITQSPKYLFRKEGQNVTLSCEQNLNHDAMYWYRQDPGQGLRLIYYSQIVNDFQKGDIAEGYSVSREKKESFPLTVTSAQKNPTAFYLCASSRNYGYTFGSGTRLTVV.

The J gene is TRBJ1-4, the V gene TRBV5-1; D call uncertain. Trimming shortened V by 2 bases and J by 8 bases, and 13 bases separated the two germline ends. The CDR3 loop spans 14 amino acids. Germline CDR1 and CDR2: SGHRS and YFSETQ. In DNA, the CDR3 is TGCGCCAGCAGCTTCGGGTCAGATCTCGAAAAACTGTTTTTT. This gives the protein CASSFGSDLEKLFF. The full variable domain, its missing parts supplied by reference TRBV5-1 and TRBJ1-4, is KAGVTQTPRYLIKTRGQQVTLSCSPISGHRSVSWYQQTPGQGLQFLFEYFSETQRNKGNFPGRFSGRQFSNSRSEMNVSTLELGDSALYLCASSFGSDLEKLFFGSGTQLSVL.

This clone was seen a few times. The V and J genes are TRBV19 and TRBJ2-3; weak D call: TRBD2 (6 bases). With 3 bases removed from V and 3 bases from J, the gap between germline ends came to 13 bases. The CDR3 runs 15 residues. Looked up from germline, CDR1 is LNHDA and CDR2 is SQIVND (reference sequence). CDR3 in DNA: TGTGCCAGTAGTATGGGGCGGGGACTTACAGATACGCAGTATTTT. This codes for CASSMGRGLTDTQYF.

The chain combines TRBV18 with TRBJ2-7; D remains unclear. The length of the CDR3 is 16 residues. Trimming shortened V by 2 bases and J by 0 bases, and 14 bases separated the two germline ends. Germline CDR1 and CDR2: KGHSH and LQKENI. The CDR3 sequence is CASSPSSVRSSYEQYF. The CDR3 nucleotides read TGTGCCAGCTCACCAAGTTCTGTCAGAAGCTCCTACGAGCAGTACTTC.